This passage covers 21 T cell receptor beta chains from one sample sequenced in a study of T cells in Graves' hyperthyroidism and ophthalmopathy. Amplification targeted TCR beta CDR3 regions from RNA transcripts. When the TCR CDR3 underwent first-round RT-PCR, the HTBI primer set was used. One entry per CDR3 protein results from TCRdb running MiXCR on the multiplex PCR reads. The sample shows about 700,000 distinct CDR3 sequences, around 15% of them seen only once. Sequences were obtained from blood. The origin of the receptors is a woman between 18 and 29 years old with Graves' hyperthyroidism.

This clonotype was recorded many times. CDR3 sequence (DNA): TGTGCCAGCAGCCCGCCCGCTGGGAATGAGCAGTTCTTC. Amino acids: CASSPPAGNEQFF. The V call is TRBV28, the J call TRBJ2-1; no clear D gene. CDR1 is MDHEN, CDR2 SYDVKM, per germline. The CDR3 is 13 amino acids. The ends were cut back, 6 bases at V and 7 bases at J, with 13 bases in the middle.

This clonotype was counted at least ten times. The rearrangement links TRBV6-6 to TRBJ2-3; 10 bases line up with TRBD2. V shed 1 base and J 3 bases; nucleotides not matched to a gene: 1. Germline V gene lookup returns CDR1 MNHNY and CDR2 SVGAGI (reference sequence). CDR3 length: 15 residues. The CDR3: CASSYLGLATDTQYF. CDR3 DNA: TGTGCCAGCAGTTACTTGGGACTAGCGACAGATACGCAGTATTTT.

This clonotype was counted many times. This chain connects TRBV3-1 to TRBJ2-1; TRBD2 agrees at 7 bases. Germline lookup yields CDR1 LGHDT and CDR2 YNNKEL (reference sequence). The CDR3 totals 16 residues. Trimming removed 4 bases from V and 1 base from J; junction bases left unmatched: 7. CDR3 coding DNA: TGTGCCAGCAGCCCCCAGGCTAGCGGTTCCTACAATGAGCAGTTCTTC. Its translation is CASSPQASGSYNEQFF.

This clonotype occurred many times. This chain connects TRBV6-1 to TRBJ2-2; D not resolved. Germline assignment: CDR1 MNHNS and CDR2 SASEGT. CDR3 length equals 12 residues. V lost 8 bases to trimming and J lost 5 bases, with 9 bases between them. DNA of the CDR3: TGTGCCAGCGTTCGCGAGACCGGGGAGCTGTTTTTT. Protein product: CASVRETGELFF.

This clonotype has ten or more counts. This chain joins TRBV28 and TRBJ2-7, with TRBD2 identical over 7 bases. This CDR3 has 18 amino acids. Germline-derived CDR1 and CDR2 are MDHEN and SYDVKM. Trimming took 2 bases from V and 4 from J; bases not matched to a gene: 17. In nucleotides, the CDR3 is TGTGCCAGCAGTTTAGTTCGCGGGGGAGGTCGGCTGAGATACGAGCAGTACTTC. This sequence encodes CASSLVRGGGRLRYEQYF.

This clonotype was detected only a few times. Lacking the conserved final phenylalanine or tryptophan, this CDR3 likely reflects a read error. The J gene is TRBJ2-7, the V gene TRBV18; D may be TRBD2 (5 bases). The germline V gene has CDR1 KGHSH and CDR2 LQKENI. The CDR3 covers 13 residues. V dropped 0 bases and J dropped 5 bases, with 8 bases sitting between them. CDR3 sequence (DNA): TGTGCCAGCTCACCACCCCGCGGGCACGAGCAGTACCTC. The encoded protein is CASSPPRGHEQYL.

Only a few counts were recorded for this clonotype. The chain links TRBV7-6 to TRBJ2-3; no clear D. V shed 6 bases and J shed 1 base, with 17 bases lying between them. Per the germline V gene, CDR1 is SGHVS and CDR2 is FNYEAQ. The CDR3 is 16 residues long. The CDR3 protein is CASSDFLQKGTDTQYF. The CDR3 DNA reads as TGTGCCAGCAGTGATTTTCTACAGAAGGGCACAGATACGCAGTATTTT.

This chain uses TRBV20-1 with TRBJ2-3; TRBD1 aligns across 7 bases. The CDR3 extends over 15 amino acids. Germline CDR1 and CDR2: DFQATT and SNEGSKA (reference sequence). Trimming cost V 5 bases and J 1 base; bases outside gene matches: 9. The CDR3 protein is CSASEQGSRTDTQYF. In DNA form, the CDR3 reads TGCAGTGCTTCAGAACAGGGGTCCCGCACAGATACGCAGTATTTT.

This clonotype was recorded at least ten times. The chain carries TRBV12-3 or TRBV12-4 and TRBJ2-1, with 12 bases identical to TRBD2. The ends lost 5 bases at V and 2 bases at J; junction bases unmatched: 4. CDR3 size: 16 residues. The CDR3 DNA reads as TGTGCCAGCAGTGGGAGACTAGCGGGAGCCTACAATGAGCAGTTCTTC. It translates to CASSGRLAGAYNEQFF.

This clonotype was seen at least ten times. The chain recombines TRBV3-1 with TRBJ1-1; 9 positions match TRBD1. The CDR3 length is 20 residues. Trimming took 6 bases from V and 0 from J; bases not matched to a gene: 20. Per the germline V gene, CDR1 is LGHDT and CDR2 is YNNKEL (reference sequence). The CDR3 DNA is TGTGCCAGCAGGACTACCGGGACAGGGAGGAGAAGGGGGATGAACACTGAAGCTTTCTTT. Protein: CASRTTGTGRRRGMNTEAFF.

There are many counts of this clonotype. One end of the junction does not line up with germline, which may come from a read error. J is TRBJ2-7 and V is TRBV20-1, with a weak D call TRBD2 (5 bases). Germline V gene lookup returns CDR1 DFQATT and CDR2 SNEGSKA (reference sequence). The CDR3 spans 12 residues. The CDR3 spells CSAREGAGEQYF. CDR3 coding DNA: TGCAGTGCTCGAGAGGGAGCAGGCGAGCAGTACTTC.

This clonotype showed up many times. The V call is TRBV28, the J call TRBJ2-3; 12 bases agree with TRBD1. Per germline, CDR1 MDHEN and CDR2 SYDVKM. This CDR3 has 16 amino acids. With V trimmed by 5 bases and J by 6 bases, 9 bases remained unmatched. The CDR3 DNA reads as TGTGCCAGCAGTGTCGGGACAGGGGGCGCATTGGATACGCAGTATTTT. Its translation is CASSVGTGGALDTQYF.

The CDR3 reads CASTKFGPRREKDLASYNEQFF. The CDR3 nucleotides read TGTGCCAGTACCAAATTCGGGCCCCGGCGGGAGAAAGACCTAGCCTCCTACAATGAGCAGTTCTTC. The V gene is TRBV19, the J gene TRBJ2-1; 7 bases agree with TRBD2. Germline assignment: CDR1 LNHDA and CDR2 SQIVND (reference sequence). J lost 0 bases, V lost 7 bases, and 27 bases had no gene match. CDR3 length equals 22 residues.

Notes on this clonotype: A much larger clone lies one base from this, so it may be a read error. The chain is built from TRBV20-1 and TRBJ2-1; D possibly corresponds to TRBD2 (5 bases). Trimming pared 5 bases from V and 6 bases from J, leaving 17 bases between. The CDR3 loop spans 14 amino acids. The V gene's germline CDR1 is DFQATT and CDR2 SNEGSKA (reference sequence). CDR3 region: CSAFSSGWINEQFF. In DNA form, the CDR3 reads TGCAGTGCTTTTTCGAGCGGATGGATCAATGAGCAGTTCTTC.

This chain connects TRBV20-1 to TRBJ1-4; 7 bases are a match to TRBD1. CDR3 size: 15 residues. The J segment lost 6 bases and the V segment lost 1 base, leaving 8 bases of the junction unmatched. Germline CDR1 is DFQATT and CDR2 is SNEGSKA (reference sequence). In DNA form, the CDR3 reads TGCAGTGCTAGAGCCCTAGGGGGCGGGGATGAAAAACTGTTTTTT. Its translation: CSARALGGGDEKLFF.

Many counts were recorded for this clonotype. The V and J genes are TRBV4-2 and TRBJ2-1, with TRBD1 matching 11 bases. The ends lost 5 bases at V and 2 bases at J; junction bases unmatched: 2. From germline, CDR1 is LGHNA and CDR2 YNFKEQ. There are 15 residues in the CDR3. CDR3: CASSAGQGAYNEQFF. The DNA of the CDR3 is TGTGCCAGCAGCGCGGGACAGGGGGCCTACAATGAGCAGTTCTTC.

The chain combines TRBV18 with TRBJ2-7; TRBD2 aligns across 14 bases. There are 15 residues in the CDR3. V dropped 4 bases and J dropped 6; count of bases not matched to a gene: 5. The germline V gene has CDR1 KGHSH and CDR2 LQKENI. CDR3 residues: CASSQGLAGVSEQYF. CDR3 in DNA: TGTGCCAGCTCACAGGGACTAGCGGGAGTAAGCGAGCAGTACTTC.

This clonotype was counted at least ten times. This sequence joins TRBV12-3 or TRBV12-4 and TRBJ2-2; D unclear. Trimming stripped 6 bases from V and 5 bases from J, with 4 bases between. The CDR3 totals 11 residues. CDR3 amino acids: CASRLTGELFF. CDR3 DNA sequence: TGTGCCAGCAGACTTACCGGGGAGCTGTTTTTT.

This chain links TRBV7-9 with TRBJ1-5; no reliable D call. Deletions cut 5 bases from V and 4 bases from J, with 12 bases between. This CDR3 contains 14 residues. The germline gives CDR1 SEHNR, CDR2 FQNEAQ (reference sequence). CDR3 sequence: CASSRGGLNQPQHF. In DNA form, the CDR3 reads TGTGCCAGCAGCAGAGGCGGGCTGAATCAGCCCCAGCATTTT. Based on the CDR3 plus reference TRBV7-9 and TRBJ1-5, the full variable domain is DTGVSQNPRHKITKRGQNVTFRCDPISEHNRLYWYRQTLGQGPEFLTYFQNEAQLEKSRLLSDRFSAERPKGSFSTLEIQRTEQGDSAMYLCASSRGGLNQPQHFGDGTRLSIL.

This clonotype was recorded at least ten times. The gene calls are TRBV6-2 or TRBV6-3 and TRBJ2-7; the D is unclear. Per germline, CDR1 MNHEY and CDR2 SVGEGT. The CDR3 contains 14 residues. V was shortened by 3 bases and J by 2 bases, with 11 bases between the two germline ends. The chain's CDR3 is CASSYDVGPYEQYF. The CDR3 DNA follows: TGTGCCAGCAGTTATGATGTCGGTCCCTACGAGCAGTACTTC.

Many counts were recorded for this clonotype. V usage is TRBV7-2 and J usage is TRBJ2-1; D gene uncertain. The ends were cut back, 1 base at V and 5 bases at J, with 9 bases in the middle. The CDR3 has 14 amino acids. Germline CDR1 is SGHTA and CDR2 is FQGNSA. The chain's CDR3 is CASSLVKGNNEQFF. CDR3 coding DNA: TGTGCCAGCAGCTTAGTAAAAGGGAACAATGAGCAGTTCTTC.